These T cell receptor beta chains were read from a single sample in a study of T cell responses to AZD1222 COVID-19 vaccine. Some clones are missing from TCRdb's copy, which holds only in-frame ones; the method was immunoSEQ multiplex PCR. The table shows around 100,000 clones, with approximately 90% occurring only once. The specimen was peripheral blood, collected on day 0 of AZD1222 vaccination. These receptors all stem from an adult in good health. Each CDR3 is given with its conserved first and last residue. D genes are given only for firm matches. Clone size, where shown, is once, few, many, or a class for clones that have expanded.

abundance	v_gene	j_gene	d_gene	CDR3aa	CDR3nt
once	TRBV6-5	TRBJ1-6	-	CASSIRNGKNSPLHF	TGTGCCAGCAGTATCAGGAACGGGAAAAATTCACCCCTCCACTTT
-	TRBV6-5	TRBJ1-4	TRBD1	CASSPRGGSEKLFF	TGTGCCAGCAGTCCCAGGGGGGGCAGTGAAAAACTGTTTTTT
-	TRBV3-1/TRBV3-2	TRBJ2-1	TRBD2	CASSPSPGTSGATYNEQFF	TGTGCCAGCAGCCCGAGTCCCGGGACTAGCGGGGCAACCTACAATGAGCAGTTCTTC
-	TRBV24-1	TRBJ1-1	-	CATTFWVDTEAFF	TGTGCCACCACGTTTTGGGTGGACACTGAAGCTTTCTTT
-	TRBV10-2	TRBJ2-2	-	CASSVRDGSTGELFF	TGCGCCAGCAGTGTTCGGGACGGTAGCACCGGGGAGCTGTTTTTT
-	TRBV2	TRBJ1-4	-	CASSFGGWEKLFF	TGTGCCAGCAGCTTTGGTGGGTGGGAAAAACTGTTTTTT
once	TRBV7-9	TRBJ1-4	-	CASSLFQSNEKLFF	TGTGCCAGCAGCTTATTCCAGAGTAATGAAAAACTGTTTTTT
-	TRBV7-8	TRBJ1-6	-	CASSVAVGYNSPLHF	TGTGCCAGCAGCGTCGCGGTCGGTTACAATTCACCCCTCCACTTT
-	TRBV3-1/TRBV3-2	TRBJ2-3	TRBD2	CASSQGAGSTDTQYF	TGTGCCAGCAGCCAAGGAGCGGGAAGCACAGATACGCAGTATTTT
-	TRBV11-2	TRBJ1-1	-	CASSLGTGLFEAFF	TGTGCCAGCAGCTTAGGGACCGGGTTATTTGAAGCTTTCTTT
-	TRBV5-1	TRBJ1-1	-	CASSYGVLNTEAFF	TGTGCCAGCAGCTATGGGGTCCTGAACACTGAAGCTTTCTTT
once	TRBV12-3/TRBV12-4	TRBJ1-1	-	CASSFHQIGAFF	TGTGCCAGCAGTTTTCATCAAATCGGAGCTTTCTTT
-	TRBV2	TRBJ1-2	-	CASREVNSNYGYTF	TGTGCCAGCAGGGAAGTAAACAGTAACTATGGCTACACCTTC
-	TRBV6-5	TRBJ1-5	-	CASIRRLSNQPQHF	TGTGCCAGCATTAGACGGCTTAGCAATCAGCCCCAGCATTTT
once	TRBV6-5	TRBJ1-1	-	CASRIITEAFF	TGTGCCAGCAGGATTATAACTGAAGCTTTCTTT
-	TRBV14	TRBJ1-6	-	CASSQGSPGHTNSPLHF	TGTGCCAGCAGCCAAGGGTCGCCGGGACATACCAATTCACCCCTCCACTTT
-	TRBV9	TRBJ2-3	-	CASSDNPITLGTSTDTQYF	TGTGCCAGCAGCGATAACCCAATAACACTGGGGACTAGCACAGATACGCAGTATTTT
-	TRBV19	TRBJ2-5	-	CASSPYERGVTQYF	TGTGCCAGTAGTCCGTACGAGAGGGGGGTGACCCAGTACTTC
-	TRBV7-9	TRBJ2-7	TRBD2	CASSSQTSGRYEQYF	TGTGCCAGCAGCTCACAGACTAGCGGGCGTTACGAGCAGTACTTC
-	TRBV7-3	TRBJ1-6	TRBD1	CASSQGQGVNSPLHF	TGTGCCAGCAGCCAAGGACAGGGGGTAAATTCACCCCTCCACTTT
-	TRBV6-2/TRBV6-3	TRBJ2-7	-	CASSYSRQPYEQYF	TGTGCCAGCAGTTACTCGCGGCAGCCCTACGAGCAGTACTTC
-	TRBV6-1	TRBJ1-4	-	CASSEDEKLFF	TGTGCCAGCAGTGAAGATGAAAAACTGTTTTTT
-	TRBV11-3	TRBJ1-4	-	CASSFRRNEKLFF	TGTGCCAGCAGCTTTCGACGAAATGAAAAACTGTTTTTT
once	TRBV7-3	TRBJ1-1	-	CASSPGRGFEAFF	TGTGCCAGCAGCCCGGGACGTGGTTTTGAAGCTTTCTTT
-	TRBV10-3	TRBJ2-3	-	CAITPGPNLGTQYF	TGTGCCATCACCCCCGGCCCCAATCTAGGGACGCAGTATTTT
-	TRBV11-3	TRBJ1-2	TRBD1	CASSLEGRQGYYGYTF	TGTGCCAGCAGCTTAGAGGGACGACAGGGGTACTATGGCTACACCTTC